One and the same sample provided the 2 T cell receptor beta chains below, sequenced in a study of early T cells in non-severe SARS-CoV-2 infection. TCRdb redid the calling of the 5' RACE reads with MiXCR, one entry per CDR3 protein. This sample has about 63,000 distinct CDR3 sequences, with over 10% found just once. Sequencing was carried out using whole blood. These receptors all come from an adult who was a healthcare worker with PCR-confirmed SARS-CoV-2 infection or an uninfected control (not recorded which).

The table lists this clonotype with many counts. J is TRBJ2-3 and V is TRBV20-1, with 10 bases fitting TRBD2. Germline loops: CDR1 DFQATT, CDR2 SNEGSKA (reference sequence). CDR3 size: 18 residues. V shed 4 bases and J 1 base; nucleotides not matched to a gene: 14. In nucleotides, the CDR3 is TGCAGTGCTAAGGGCCAGCGGGGGGGCCGGTCCGGCACAGATACGCAGTATTTT. Translation: CSAKGQRGGRSGTDTQYF.

By proportion, this clonotype is large. This chain uses TRBV5-1 with TRBJ2-7, with D possibly matching TRBD1 (6 bases). Deletions cut 3 bases from V and 4 bases from J, with 11 bases between. CDR1 is SGHRS, CDR2 YFSETQ, per germline. The CDR3 sequence is 13 residues long. CDR3 protein: CASSYDRSYEQYF. CDR3 in DNA: TGCGCCAGCAGCTATGACAGGTCTTACGAGCAGTACTTC.